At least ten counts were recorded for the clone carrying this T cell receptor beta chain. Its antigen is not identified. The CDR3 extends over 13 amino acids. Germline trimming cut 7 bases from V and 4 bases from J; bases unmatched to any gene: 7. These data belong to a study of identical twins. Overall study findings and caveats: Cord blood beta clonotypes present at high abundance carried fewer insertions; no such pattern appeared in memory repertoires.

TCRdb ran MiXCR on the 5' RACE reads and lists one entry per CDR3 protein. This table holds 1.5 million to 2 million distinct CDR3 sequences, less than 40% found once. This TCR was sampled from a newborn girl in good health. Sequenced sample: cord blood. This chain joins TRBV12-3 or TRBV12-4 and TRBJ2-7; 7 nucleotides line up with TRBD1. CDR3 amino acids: CASTRTGVYEQYF. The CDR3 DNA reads TGTGCCAGCACCCGGACAGGAGTTTACGAGCAGTACTTC.